This T cell receptor (beta chain) came from a study of T cells after yellow fever vaccination. Note on this clonotype: Its antigen is still unknown.

Deletions cut 6 bases from V and 6 bases from J, with 14 bases between. The CDR3 contains 13 residues. The germline V gene encodes CDR1 MNHNS and CDR2 SASEGT. UMIs and a universal primer site were added when TCR cDNA was made by 5'RACE template switching. One entry per CDR3 protein, called by TCRdb with MiXCR from the 5' RACE reads. The repertoire has more than 350,000 distinct CDR3 sequences, roughly 11% of them found once; the top ten carry more than 15%. Study-level points and caveats: The secondary response was weaker, and its peak arrived faster, on day 5 versus 15.

This chain links TRBV6-1 with TRBJ1-2; D is possibly TRBD1 (5 bases). This clonotype was sampled from a man aged 18 to 29 who received the YFV17D yellow fever vaccine. The specimen was PBMCs, collected on the day of the first yellow fever vaccination. CDR3 in amino acids: CASSRGVWDGYTF. As DNA, the CDR3 is TGTGCCAGCAGCAGAGGGGTCTGGGATGGCTACACCTTC.